The clone carrying this T cell receptor beta chain was recorded once. The CDR3 covers 13 residues. Germline V CDR1 and CDR2: LGHDT, YNNKEL (reference sequence). The V and J ends lost 4 bases and 6 bases, in that order; junction bases with no gene match: 6. This record comes from a study of blood T cell repertoires in COVID-19. The overall study: The origin of the acute and convalescent COVID-19 samples was the United States, Italy and Spain. In each case, the material was cDNA or gDNA derived from T cells, B-cell-depleted T cells, or PBMCs.

Source study methods: Reference gene primer amplification yielded estimated nucleated cell counts. Only in-frame clones appear in the TCRdb table, and some are missing; sequencing was by immunoSEQ multiplex PCR. The V and J calls and the clone size are those of that table, but D and trimming were determined from the DNA. The data contain about 360,000 clones, around 84% of them singletons. Sequenced material: peripheral blood. The genes are TRBV3-1 (or the pseudogene TRBV3-2) and TRBJ2-7, with 7 bases fitting TRBD1. The sequence was collected from a human donor in a cohort sampled during active COVID-19. The DNA for the CDR3 is TGTGCCAGCAGCCGAGACAGGGTCACCGAGCAGTACTTC. Translating it yields CASSRDRVTEQYF.